This TCR beta chain emerged from a study of blood T cells in healthy people across ages. The V gene lost 2 bases and the J gene lost 0 bases, with 17 bases spanning the gap. CDR1 DFQATT and CDR2 SNEGSKA come from the germline V gene (reference sequence). This CDR3 comprises 17 residues. Total RNA extracted from each sample amounted to at least 5.5 micrograms. On this clonotype itself: As yet, its antigen is unknown.

Whole-study results and caveats: Roughly linear declines in TCR beta diversity per million T cells occurred with age.

A second PCR, run for about 7 to 11 cycles, used a sample-barcoded 5' primer plus a J-beta primer mix. CDR3-containing paired-end reads numbered at least 2.5 million in each sample. One entry per CDR3 protein results from TCRdb running MiXCR on the 5' RACE reads. The profile shows 910,000 or so distinct CDR3 sequences, roughly half of them singletons. The V gene is TRBV20-1, the J gene TRBJ1-3, with a possible D match to TRBD1 (5 bases). The specimen was blood. This sequence was found in a woman aged 55 to 70 in good health. The CDR3 here is CSARRPGRPFSGNTIYF. The CDR3 nucleotides read TGCAGTGCTAGACGTCCGGGACGGCCGTTCTCTGGAAACACCATATATTTT.